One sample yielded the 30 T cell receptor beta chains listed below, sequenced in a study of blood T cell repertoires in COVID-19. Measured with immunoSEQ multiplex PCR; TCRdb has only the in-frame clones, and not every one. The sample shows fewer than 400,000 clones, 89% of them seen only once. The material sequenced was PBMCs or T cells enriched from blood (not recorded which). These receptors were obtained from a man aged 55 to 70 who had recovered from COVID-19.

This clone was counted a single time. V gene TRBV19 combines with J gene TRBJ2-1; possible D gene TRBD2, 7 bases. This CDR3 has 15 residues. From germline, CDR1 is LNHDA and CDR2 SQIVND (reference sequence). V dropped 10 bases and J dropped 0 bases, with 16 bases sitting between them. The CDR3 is CATMGGPGSYNEQFF. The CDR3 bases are TGTGCCACCATGGGGGGGCCAGGCTCCTACAATGAGCAGTTCTTC.

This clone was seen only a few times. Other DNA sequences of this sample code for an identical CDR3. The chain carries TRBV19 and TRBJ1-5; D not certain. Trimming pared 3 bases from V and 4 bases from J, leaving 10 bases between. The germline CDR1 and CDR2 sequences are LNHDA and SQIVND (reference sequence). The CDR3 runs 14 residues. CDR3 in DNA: TGTGCCAGTAGTATTGGGTCAGGTAATCAGCCCCAGCATTTT. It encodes CASSIGSGNQPQHF.

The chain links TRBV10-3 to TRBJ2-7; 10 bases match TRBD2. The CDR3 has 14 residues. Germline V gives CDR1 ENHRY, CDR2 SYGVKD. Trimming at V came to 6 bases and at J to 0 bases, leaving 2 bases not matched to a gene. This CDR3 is CAISLAGASYEQYF. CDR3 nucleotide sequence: TGTGCCATCAGCCTAGCGGGGGCCTCCTACGAGCAGTACTTC.

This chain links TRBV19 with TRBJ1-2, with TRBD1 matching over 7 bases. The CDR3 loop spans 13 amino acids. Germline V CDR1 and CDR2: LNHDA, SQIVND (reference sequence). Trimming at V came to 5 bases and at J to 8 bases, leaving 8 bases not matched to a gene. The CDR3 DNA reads TGTGCCAGTAGTCCCTCCGACAGGGTGGGCTACACCTTC. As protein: CASSPSDRVGYTF.

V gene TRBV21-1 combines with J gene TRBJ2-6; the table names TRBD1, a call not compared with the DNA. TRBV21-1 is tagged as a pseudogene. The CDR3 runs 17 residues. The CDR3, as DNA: TGTGCCACTAGACAGGGTCACTTGCCCTCTGGGGCCAACGTCCTGACTTTC. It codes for CATRQGHLPSGANVLTF.

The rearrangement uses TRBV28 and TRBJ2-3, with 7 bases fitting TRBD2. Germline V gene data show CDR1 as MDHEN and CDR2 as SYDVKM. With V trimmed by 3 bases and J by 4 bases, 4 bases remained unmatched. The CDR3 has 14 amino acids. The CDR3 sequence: CASSFGGRPDTQYF. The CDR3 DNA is TGTGCCAGCAGTTTCGGCGGGAGACCAGATACGCAGTATTTT. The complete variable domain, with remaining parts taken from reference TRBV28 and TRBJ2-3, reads DVKVTQSSRYLVKRTGEKVFLECVQDMDHENMFWYRQDPGLGLRLIYFSYDVKMKEKGDIPEGYSVSREKKERFSLILESASTNQTSMYLCASSFGGRPDTQYFGPGTRLTVL.

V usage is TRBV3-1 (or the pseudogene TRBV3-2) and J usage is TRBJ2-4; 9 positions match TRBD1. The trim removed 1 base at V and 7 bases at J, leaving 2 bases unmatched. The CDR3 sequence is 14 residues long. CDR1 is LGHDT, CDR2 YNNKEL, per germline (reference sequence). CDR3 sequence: CASSQGGTGNIQYF. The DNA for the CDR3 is TGTGCCAGCAGCCAAGGAGGGACAGGGAACATTCAGTACTTC.

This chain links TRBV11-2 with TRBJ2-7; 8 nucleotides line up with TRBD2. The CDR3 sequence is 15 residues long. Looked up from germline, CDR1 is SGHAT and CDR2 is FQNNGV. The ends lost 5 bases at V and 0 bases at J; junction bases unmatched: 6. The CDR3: CASSVELAASYEQYF. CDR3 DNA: TGTGCCAGCAGCGTCGAACTAGCGGCCTCCTACGAGCAGTACTTC.

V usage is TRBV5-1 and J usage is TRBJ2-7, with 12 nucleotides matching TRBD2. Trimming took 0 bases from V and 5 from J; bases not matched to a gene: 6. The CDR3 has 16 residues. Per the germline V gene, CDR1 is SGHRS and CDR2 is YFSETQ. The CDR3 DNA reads TGCGCCAGCAGCTTGGTGGTGACTAGCGGGAGCCACGAGCAGTACTTC. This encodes CASSLVVTSGSHEQYF.

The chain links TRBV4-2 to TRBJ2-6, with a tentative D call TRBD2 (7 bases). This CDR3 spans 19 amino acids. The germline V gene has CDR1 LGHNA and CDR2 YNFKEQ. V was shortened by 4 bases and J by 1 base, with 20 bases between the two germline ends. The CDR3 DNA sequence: TGTGCCAGCAGCCGAAGGCCGGGGGGCGCGATGTCTGGGGCCAACGTCCTGACTTTC. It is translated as CASSRRPGGAMSGANVLTF.

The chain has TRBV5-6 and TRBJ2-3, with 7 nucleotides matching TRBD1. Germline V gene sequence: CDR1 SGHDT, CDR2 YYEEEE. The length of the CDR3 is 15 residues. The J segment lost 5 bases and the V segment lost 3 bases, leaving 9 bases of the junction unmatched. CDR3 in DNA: TGTGCCAGCAGCTCACTCCAGGGGGTCCGAGATACGCAGTATTTT. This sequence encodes CASSSLQGVRDTQYF.

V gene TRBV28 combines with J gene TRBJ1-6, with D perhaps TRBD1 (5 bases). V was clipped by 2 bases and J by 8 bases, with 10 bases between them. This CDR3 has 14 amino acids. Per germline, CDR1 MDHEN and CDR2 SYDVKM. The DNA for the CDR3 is TGTGCCAGCAGTTTAGTCAGGGAGGATTCACCCCTCCACTTT. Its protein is CASSLVREDSPLHF.

CDR3 sequence: CASSLFSSEDNEQFF. The CDR3 DNA reads as TGTGCCAGCAGCTTATTTTCGTCCGAGGACAATGAGCAGTTCTTC. The genes are TRBV7-3 and TRBJ2-1; D uncertain. The CDR3 has 15 amino acids. V was clipped by 2 bases and J by 5 bases, with 13 bases between them. From germline, CDR1 is SGHTA and CDR2 FQGTGA.

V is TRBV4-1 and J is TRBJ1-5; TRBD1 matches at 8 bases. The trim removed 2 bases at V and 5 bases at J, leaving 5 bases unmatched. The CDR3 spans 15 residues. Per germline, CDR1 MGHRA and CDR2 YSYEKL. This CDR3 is CASSQYRGKDQPQHF. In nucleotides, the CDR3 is TGCGCCAGCAGCCAATACAGGGGGAAGGATCAGCCCCAGCATTTT.

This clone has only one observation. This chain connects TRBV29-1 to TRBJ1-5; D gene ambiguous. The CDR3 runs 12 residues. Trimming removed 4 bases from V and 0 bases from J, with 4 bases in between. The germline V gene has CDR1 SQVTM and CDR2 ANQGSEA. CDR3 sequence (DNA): TGCAGCGTTGCGGTTAGCAATCAGCCCCAGCATTTT. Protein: CSVAVSNQPQHF.

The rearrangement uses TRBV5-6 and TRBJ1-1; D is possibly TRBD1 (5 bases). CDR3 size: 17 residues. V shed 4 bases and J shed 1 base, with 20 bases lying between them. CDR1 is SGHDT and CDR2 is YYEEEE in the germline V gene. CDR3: CASSPRHEKGWNTEAFF. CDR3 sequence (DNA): TGTGCCAGCAGCCCACGCCACGAGAAGGGGTGGAACACTGAAGCTTTCTTT.

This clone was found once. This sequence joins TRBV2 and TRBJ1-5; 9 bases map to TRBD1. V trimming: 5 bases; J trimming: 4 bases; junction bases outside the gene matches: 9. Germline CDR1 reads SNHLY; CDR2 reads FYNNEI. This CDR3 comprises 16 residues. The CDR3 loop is CASSPGTGNGNQPQHF. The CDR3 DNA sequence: TGTGCCAGCAGTCCCGGGACAGGGAACGGTAATCAGCCCCAGCATTTT.

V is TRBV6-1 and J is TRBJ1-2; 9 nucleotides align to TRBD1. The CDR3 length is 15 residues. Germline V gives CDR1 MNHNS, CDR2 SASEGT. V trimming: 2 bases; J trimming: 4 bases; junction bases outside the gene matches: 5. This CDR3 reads CASSETTGGGYGYTF. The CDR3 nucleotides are TGTGCCAGCAGTGAAACCACAGGGGGCGGCTATGGCTACACCTTC.

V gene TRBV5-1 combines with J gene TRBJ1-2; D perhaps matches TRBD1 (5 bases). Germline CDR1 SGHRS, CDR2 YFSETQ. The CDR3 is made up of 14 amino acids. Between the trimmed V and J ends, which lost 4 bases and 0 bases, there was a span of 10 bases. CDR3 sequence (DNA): TGCGCCAGCAGCCAAGGACATCCTAACTATGGCTACACCTTC. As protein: CASSQGHPNYGYTF.

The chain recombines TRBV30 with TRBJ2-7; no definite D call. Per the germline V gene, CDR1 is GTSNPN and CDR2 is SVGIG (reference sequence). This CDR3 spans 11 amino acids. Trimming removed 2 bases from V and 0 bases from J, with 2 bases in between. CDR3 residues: CAWSLSYEQYF. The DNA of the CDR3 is TGTGCCTGGAGTCTCTCCTACGAGCAGTACTTC.

CDR3 nucleotide sequence: TGTGCCATCAGAAACGGCCTCGCCGGGGAGCAGTACTTC. Protein: CAIRNGLAGEQYF. The chain uses TRBV10-3 and TRBJ2-7; no reliable D call. The CDR3 is 13 residues long. Trimming cost V 6 bases and J 7 bases, with 16 bases left between them. CDR1 is ENHRY, CDR2 SYGVKD, per germline.

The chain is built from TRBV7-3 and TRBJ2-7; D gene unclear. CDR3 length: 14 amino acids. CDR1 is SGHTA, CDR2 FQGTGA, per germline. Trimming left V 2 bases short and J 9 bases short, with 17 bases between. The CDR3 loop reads CASSLQAGPTRQYF. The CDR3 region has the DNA TGTGCCAGCAGCTTACAGGCAGGTCCTACGAGGCAGTACTTC.

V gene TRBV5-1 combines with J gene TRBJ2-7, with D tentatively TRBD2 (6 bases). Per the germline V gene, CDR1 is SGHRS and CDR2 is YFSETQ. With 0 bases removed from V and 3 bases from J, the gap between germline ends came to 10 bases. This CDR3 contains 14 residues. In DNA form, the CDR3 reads TGCGCCAGCAGCTTGGAGGGACTTAGCTACGAGCAGTACTTC. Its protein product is CASSLEGLSYEQYF.

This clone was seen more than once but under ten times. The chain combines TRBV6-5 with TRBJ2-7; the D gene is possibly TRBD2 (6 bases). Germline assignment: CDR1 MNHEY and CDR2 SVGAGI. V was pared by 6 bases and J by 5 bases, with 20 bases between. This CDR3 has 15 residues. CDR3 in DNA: TGTGCCAGCAGCGCTGTCGGTGGAGGGATGGACGAGCAGTACTTC. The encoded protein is CASSAVGGGMDEQYF.

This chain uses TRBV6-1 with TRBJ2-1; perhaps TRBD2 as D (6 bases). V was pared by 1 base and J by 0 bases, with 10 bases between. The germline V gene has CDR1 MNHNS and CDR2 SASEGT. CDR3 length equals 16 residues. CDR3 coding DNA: TGTGCCAGCAGTGAAGAGGGGAGGTTCTCCTACAATGAGCAGTTCTTC. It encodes CASSEEGRFSYNEQFF.

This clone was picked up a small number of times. CDR3 residues: CASSLTTFTEQYF. CDR3 in DNA: TGTGCCAGCAGCTTAACGACTTTTACCGAGCAGTACTTC. The chain links TRBV7-3 to TRBJ2-7, with unresolved D. Between the trimmed V and J ends, which lost 0 bases and 6 bases, there was a span of 9 bases. The CDR3 length is 13 residues. The germline gives CDR1 SGHTA, CDR2 FQGTGA.

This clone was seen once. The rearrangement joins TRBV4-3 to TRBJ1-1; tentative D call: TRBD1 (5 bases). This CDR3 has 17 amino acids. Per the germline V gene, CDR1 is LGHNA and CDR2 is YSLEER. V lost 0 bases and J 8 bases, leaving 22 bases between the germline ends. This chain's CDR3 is CASSQDSLEGKKGEAFF. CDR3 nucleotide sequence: TGCGCCAGCAGCCAAGATAGTTTGGAGGGGAAGAAGGGCGAAGCTTTCTTT.

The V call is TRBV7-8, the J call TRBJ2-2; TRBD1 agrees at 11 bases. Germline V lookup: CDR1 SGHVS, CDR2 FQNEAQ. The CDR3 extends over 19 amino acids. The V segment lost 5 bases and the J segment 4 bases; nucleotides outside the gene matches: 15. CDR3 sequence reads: CASSPYPAGQGVVTGELFF. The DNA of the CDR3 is TGTGCCAGCAGCCCCTATCCCGCGGGACAGGGGGTGGTCACCGGGGAGCTGTTTTTT.

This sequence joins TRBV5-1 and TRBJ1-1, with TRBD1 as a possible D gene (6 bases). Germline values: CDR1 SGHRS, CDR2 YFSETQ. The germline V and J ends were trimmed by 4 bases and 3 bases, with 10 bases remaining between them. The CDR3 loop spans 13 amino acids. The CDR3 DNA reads TGCGCCAGCAGCACGACAGGTTACACTGAAGCTTTCTTT. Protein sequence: CASSTTGYTEAFF.

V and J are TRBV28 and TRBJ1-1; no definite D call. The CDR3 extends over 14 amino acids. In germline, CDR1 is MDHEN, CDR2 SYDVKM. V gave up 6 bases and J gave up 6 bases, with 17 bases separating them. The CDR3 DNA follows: TGTGCCAGCAGATCAGGATTGGTAGTCGCTGAAGCTTTCTTT. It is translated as CASRSGLVVAEAFF.